These 4 T cell receptor beta chains were sequenced from one sample in a study of blood T cells in healthy people across ages (dated by TCRdb to about 2015). Receptors were amplified or captured by 5' RACE. The sequencer was an Illumina HiSeq 2500. A second PCR of roughly 7 to 11 cycles was performed with a sample-barcoded 5' primer and a J-beta primer mix. The public sequencing data were trimmed at Q25 with fastp and processed into clonotypes with MiXCR by TCRdb, which kept only in-frame beta chains. Each CDR3 protein appears once, grouped with its most common genes and DNA. This sample gives about a million distinct CDR3 sequences in total; under 40% of them show up just once. The ten largest account for roughly 13% of the sample. The sample taken for sequencing was blood. Every receptor here comes from a young man in good health.

This chain uses TRBV12-3 or TRBV12-4 with TRBJ2-5, with TRBD2 matching 9 bases. With 2 bases clipped from V and 4 bases from J, the junction kept 5 bases outside the gene matches. This CDR3 contains 15 residues. The CDR3 loop is CASSLRAGGGETQYF. The DNA for the CDR3 is TGTGCCAGCAGTTTAAGAGCGGGGGGAGGAGAGACCCAGTACTTC.

There are a few counts of this clonotype. The chain joins TRBV6-5 to TRBJ1-1, with D unclear. Germline CDR1 is MNHEY and CDR2 is SVGAGI. Deletions cut 0 bases from V and 4 bases from J, with 9 bases between. The CDR3 contains 14 residues. The DNA of the CDR3 is TGTGCCAGCAGTTACTCTTCAGAAATCACTGAAGCTTTCTTT. Protein: CASSYSSEITEAFF.

This clonotype was counted only a few times. This chain joins TRBV6-4 and TRBJ1-5; 7 bases map to TRBD1. Germline V gene lookup returns CDR1 MRHNA and CDR2 SNTAGT. CDR3 length: 14 amino acids. J was trimmed by 4 bases and V by 4 bases; bases with no gene match: 4. The CDR3: CASSVGTENQPQHF. CDR3 sequence (DNA): TGTGCCAGCAGTGTTGGGACAGAGAATCAGCCCCAGCATTTT.

The chain employs TRBV3-1 and TRBJ1-2; D remains unclear. The germline V and J ends were trimmed by 0 bases and 10 bases, with 15 bases remaining between them. This CDR3 spans 14 amino acids. Germline values: CDR1 LGHDT, CDR2 YNNKEL (reference sequence). The CDR3 here is CASSQDSQNLYYTF. The CDR3 DNA sequence: TGTGCCAGCAGCCAAGACAGCCAGAACCTCTACTACACCTTC.